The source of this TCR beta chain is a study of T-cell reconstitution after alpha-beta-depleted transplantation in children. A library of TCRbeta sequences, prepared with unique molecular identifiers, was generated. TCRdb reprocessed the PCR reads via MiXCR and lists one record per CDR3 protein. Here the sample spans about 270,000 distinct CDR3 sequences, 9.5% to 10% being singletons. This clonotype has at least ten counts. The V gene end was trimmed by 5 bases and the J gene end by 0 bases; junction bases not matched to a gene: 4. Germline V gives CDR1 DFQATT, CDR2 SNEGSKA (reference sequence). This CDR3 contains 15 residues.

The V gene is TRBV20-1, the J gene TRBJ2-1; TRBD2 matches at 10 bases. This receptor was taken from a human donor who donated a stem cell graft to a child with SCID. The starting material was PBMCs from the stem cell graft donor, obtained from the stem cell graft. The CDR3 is CSAGSGGGSYNEQFF. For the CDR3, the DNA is TGCAGTGCTGGAAGCGGGGGGGGCTCCTACAATGAGCAGTTCTTC.